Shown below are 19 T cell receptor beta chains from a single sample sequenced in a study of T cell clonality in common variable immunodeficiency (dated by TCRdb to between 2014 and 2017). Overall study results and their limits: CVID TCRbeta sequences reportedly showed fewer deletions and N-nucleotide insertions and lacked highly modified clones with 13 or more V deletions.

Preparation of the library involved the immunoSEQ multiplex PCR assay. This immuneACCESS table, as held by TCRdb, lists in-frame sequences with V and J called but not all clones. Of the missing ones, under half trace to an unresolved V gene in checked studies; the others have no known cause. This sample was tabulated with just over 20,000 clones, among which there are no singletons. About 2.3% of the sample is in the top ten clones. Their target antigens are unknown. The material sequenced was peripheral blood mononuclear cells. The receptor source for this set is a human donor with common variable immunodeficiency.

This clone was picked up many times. This CDR3 reads CASSENRVGTEAFF. The sequenced part of the CDR3 DNA is TGTGCCAGCAGTGAAAACAGGGTCGGAACTGAA. V is TRBV6-1 and J is TRBJ1-1; D might be TRBD1 (6 bases). The read ends 3 residues shy of where the CDR3 ends; the end is completed using the germline J gene. Trimming removed 2 bases from V and 5 bases from J, with 12 bases in between. Germline V CDR1 and CDR2: MNHNS, SASEGT. The CDR3 loop spans 14 amino acids.

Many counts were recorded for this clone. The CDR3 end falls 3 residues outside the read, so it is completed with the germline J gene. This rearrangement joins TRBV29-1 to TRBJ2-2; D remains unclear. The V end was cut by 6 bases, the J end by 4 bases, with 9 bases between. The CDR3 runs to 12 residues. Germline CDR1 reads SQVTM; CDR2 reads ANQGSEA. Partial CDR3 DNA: TGCAGCGTAGGGCAACCCACCGGGGAG. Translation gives CSVGQPTGE. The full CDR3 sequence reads CSVGQPTGELFF.

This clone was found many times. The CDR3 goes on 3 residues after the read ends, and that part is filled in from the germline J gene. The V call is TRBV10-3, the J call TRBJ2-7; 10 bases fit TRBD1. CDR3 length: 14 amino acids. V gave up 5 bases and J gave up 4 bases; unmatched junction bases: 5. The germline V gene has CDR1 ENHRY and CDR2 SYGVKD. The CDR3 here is CAISPGQGIYEQYF. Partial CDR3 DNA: TGTGCCATCAGTCCGGGACAGGGGATTTACGAG.

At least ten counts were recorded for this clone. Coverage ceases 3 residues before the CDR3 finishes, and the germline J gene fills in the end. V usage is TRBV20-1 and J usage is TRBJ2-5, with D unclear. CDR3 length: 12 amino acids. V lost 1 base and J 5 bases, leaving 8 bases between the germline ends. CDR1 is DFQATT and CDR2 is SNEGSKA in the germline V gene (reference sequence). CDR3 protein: CSARGHLETQYF. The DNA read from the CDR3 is TGCAGTGCTAGAGGGCACCTGGAGACC.

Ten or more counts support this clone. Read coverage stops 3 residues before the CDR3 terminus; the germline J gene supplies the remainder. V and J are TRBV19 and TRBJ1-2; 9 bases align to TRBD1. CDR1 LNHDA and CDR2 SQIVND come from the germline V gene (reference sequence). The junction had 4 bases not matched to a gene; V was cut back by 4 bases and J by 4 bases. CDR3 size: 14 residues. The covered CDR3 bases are TGTGCCAGTAGTACCAGACAGGGGGGCTATGGC. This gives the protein CASSTRQGGYG. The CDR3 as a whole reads CASSTRQGGYGYTF.

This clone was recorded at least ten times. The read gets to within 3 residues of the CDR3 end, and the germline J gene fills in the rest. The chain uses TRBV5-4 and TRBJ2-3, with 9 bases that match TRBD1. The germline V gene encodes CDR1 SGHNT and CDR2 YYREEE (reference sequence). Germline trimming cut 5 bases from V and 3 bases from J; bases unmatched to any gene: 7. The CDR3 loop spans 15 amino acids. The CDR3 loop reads CASRGDRVSTDTQYF. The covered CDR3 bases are TGTGCCAGCAGGGGGGACAGGGTATCGACAGATACG.

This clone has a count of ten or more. The CDR3 loop reads CATVRDRRTGELFF. The CDR3 DNA, read in part, is TGTGCCACCGTCCGGGACAGGAGAACCGGGGAG. V usage is TRBV6-2 or TRBV6-3 and J usage is TRBJ2-2, with 8 bases lining up with TRBD1. The read gets to within 3 residues of the CDR3 end, and the germline J gene fills in the rest. This CDR3 comprises 14 residues. Germline assignment: CDR1 MNHEY and CDR2 SVGEGT. J lost 5 bases, V lost 10 bases, and 9 bases had no gene match.

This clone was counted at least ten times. The CDR3 loop is CASRMDILSYNEQFF. CDR3 bases read: TGTGCCAGCAGGATGGACATCCTCTCCTACAATGAG. The rearrangement uses TRBV27 and TRBJ2-1; the D gene is possibly TRBD1 (5 bases). The sequenced fragment ends 3 residues before the CDR3 boundary, so the rest is inferred from the germline J gene. The germline V gene encodes CDR1 MNHEY and CDR2 SMNVEV (reference sequence). With 6 bases removed from V and 0 bases from J, the gap between germline ends came to 12 bases. The CDR3 contains 15 residues.

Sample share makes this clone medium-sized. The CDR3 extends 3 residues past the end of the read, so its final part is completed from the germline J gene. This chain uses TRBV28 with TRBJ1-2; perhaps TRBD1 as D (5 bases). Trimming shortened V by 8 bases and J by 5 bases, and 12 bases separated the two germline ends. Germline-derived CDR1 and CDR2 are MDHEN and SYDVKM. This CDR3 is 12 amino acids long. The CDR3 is CASHQGPYGYTF. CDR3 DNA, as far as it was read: TGTGCCAGCCACCAGGGCCCTTATGGC.

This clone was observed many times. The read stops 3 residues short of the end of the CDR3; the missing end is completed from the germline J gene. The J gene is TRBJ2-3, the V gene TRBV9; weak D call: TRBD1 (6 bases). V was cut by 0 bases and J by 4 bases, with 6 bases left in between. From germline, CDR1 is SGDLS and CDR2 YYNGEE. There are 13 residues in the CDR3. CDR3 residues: CASSVEGADTQYF. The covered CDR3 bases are TGTGCCAGCAGCGTAGAGGGGGCAGATACG.

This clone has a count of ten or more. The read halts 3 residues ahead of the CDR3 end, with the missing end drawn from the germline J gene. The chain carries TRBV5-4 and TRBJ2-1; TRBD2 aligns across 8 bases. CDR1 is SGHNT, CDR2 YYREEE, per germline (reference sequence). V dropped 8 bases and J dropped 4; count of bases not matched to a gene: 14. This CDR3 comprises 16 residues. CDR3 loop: CASPGGGPGAYNEQFF. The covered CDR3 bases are TGTGCCAGTCCGGGGGGGGGCCCCGGGGCGTACAATGAG.

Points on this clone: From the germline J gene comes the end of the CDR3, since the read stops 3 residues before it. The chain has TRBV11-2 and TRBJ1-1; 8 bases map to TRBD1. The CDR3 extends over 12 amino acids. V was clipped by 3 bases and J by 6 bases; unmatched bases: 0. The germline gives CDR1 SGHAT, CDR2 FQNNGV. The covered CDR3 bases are TGTGCCAGCAGCTTGGACAGGGCTGAA. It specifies CASSLDRAE. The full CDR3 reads CASSLDRAEAFF.

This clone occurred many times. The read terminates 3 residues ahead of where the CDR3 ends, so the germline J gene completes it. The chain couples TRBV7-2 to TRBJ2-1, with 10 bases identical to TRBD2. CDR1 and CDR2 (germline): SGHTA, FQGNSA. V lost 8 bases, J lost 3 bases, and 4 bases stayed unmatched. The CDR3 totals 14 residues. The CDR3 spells CASGAGGYYNEQFF. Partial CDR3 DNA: TGTGCCAGCGGAGCGGGGGGGTACTACAATGAG.

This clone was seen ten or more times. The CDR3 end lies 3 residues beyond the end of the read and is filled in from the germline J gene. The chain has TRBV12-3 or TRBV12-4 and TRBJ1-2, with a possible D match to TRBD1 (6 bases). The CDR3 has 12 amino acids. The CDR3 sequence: CASSPQGSGYTF. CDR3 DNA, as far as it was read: TGTGCCAGCAGTCCCCAGGGGTCCGGC.

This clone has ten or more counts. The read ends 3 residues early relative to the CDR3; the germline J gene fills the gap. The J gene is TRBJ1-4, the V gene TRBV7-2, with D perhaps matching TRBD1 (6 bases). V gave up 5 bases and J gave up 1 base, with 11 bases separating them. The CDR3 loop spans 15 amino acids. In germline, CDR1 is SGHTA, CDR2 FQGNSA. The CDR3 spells CASSLNRVTNEKLFF. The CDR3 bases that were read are TGTGCCAGCAGCCTGAACAGGGTAACTAATGAAAAA.

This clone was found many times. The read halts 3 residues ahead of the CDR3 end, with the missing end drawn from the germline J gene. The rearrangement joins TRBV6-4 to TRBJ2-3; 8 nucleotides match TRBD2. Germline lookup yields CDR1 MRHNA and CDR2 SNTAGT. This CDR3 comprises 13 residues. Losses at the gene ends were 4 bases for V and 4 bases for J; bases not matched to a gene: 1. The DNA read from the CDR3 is TGTGCCAGCAGTGCGGGGGGGCCAGATACG. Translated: CASSAGGPDT. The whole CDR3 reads CASSAGGPDTQYF.

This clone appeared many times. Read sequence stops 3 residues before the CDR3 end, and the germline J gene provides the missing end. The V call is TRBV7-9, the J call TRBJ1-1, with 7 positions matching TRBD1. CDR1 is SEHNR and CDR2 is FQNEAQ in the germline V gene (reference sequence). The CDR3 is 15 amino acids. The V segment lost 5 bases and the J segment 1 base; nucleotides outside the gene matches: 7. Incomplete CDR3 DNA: TGTGCCAGCAGCCCTCCCTCAGGGGGGAACACTGAA. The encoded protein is CASSPPSGGNTE. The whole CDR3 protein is CASSPPSGGNTEAFF.

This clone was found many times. CDR3 DNA (partial): TGCAGTGCTAGAGATAGACAGGGCAGGAAAGGGGAAAAA. It translates to CSARDRQGRKGEK. The complete CDR3 reads CSARDRQGRKGEKLFF. The chain recombines TRBV20-1 with TRBJ1-4, with 7 bases matching TRBD1. The read stops 3 residues short of the end of the CDR3; the missing end is completed from the germline J gene. The CDR3 extends over 16 amino acids. V gave up 0 bases and J gave up 8 bases; unmatched junction bases: 12. CDR1 and CDR2 (germline): DFQATT, SNEGSKA (reference sequence).

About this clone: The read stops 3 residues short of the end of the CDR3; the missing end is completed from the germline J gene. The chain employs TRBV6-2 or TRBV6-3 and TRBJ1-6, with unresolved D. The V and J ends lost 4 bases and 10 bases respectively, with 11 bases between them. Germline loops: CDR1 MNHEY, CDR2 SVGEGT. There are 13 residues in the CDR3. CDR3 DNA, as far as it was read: TGTGCCAGCAGTTGGGCAGGTGGCTCACCC. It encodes CASSWAGGSP. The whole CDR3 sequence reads CASSWAGGSPLHF.